This T cell receptor beta chain was sequenced in a study of T cell responses to AZD1222 COVID-19 vaccine. Assay: immunoSEQ multiplex PCR; the TCRdb copy retains only in-frame clones and omits some. This sample has 110,000 to 150,000 clones, with 93% found just once. This clone occurred once. V lost 5 bases, J lost 6 bases, and 16 bases lay in between. Germline CDR1 SEHNR, CDR2 FQNEAQ (reference sequence). CDR3 size: 14 residues. The material sequenced was peripheral blood, taken on day 0 of AZD1222 vaccination. This sequence joins TRBV7-9 and TRBJ1-1; D might be TRBD1 (5 bases). The source of this sequence is an adult in good health. CDR3 nucleotide sequence: TGTGCCAGCAGCCCCTATAGACAGATGTCTGAAGCTTTCTTT. Protein sequence: CASSPYRQMSEAFF. Full variable domain (remainder filled in from reference TRBV7-9 and TRBJ1-1): DTGVSQNPRHKITKRGQNVTFRCDPISEHNRLYWYRQTLGQGPEFLTYFQNEAQLEKSRLLSDRFSAERPKGSFSTLEIQRTEQGDSAMYLCASSPYRQMSEAFFGQGTRLTVV.